These T cell receptor beta chains were read from a single sample in a study of control samples from healthy donors and cancer patients. Assay: immunoSEQ multiplex PCR; the TCRdb copy retains only in-frame clones and omits some. The table includes under 450,000 clones, roughly 90% detected once. The sample consisted of PBMCs. These receptors were taken from a middle-aged man with head and neck cancer. The CDR3 runs from the conserved cysteine through the conserved F or W. D genes are given only for firm matches. Clone size is given for some rows only: seen once, a few or many times, or a class if the clone is expanded.

d_gene	j_gene	v_gene	abundance	CDR3nt	CDR3aa
TRBD2	TRBJ2-2	TRBV5-1	NA	TGCGCCAGCAGCTTGGCTTCGGGGGGGAACACCGGGGAGCTGTTTTTT	CASSLASGGNTGELFF
TRBD2	TRBJ2-7	TRBV27	NA	TGTGCCAGCAGTTGGGTCGGGGGGGCCGCCTACGAGCAGTACTTC	CASSWVGGAAYEQYF
NA	TRBJ1-1	TRBV7-2	NA	TGTGCCAGCAGCTTAGGTCCGGGGGCGAACACTGAAGCTTTCTTT	CASSLGPGANTEAFF
NA	TRBJ2-7	TRBV5-5	NA	TGTGCCAGCACCTTTTCGTGGGGAAACTACGAGCAGTACTTC	CASTFSWGNYEQYF
NA	TRBJ1-2	TRBV10-3	NA	TGTGCCATCAGTGAGCGGGGCCCAGGAGGAAACTATGGCTACACCTTC	CAISERGPGGNYGYTF
NA	TRBJ2-7	TRBV27	NA	TGTGCCAGCAGTTTTGTGATGGGGGCGTCGAACTCCAACGAGCAGTACTTC	CASSFVMGASNSNEQYF
NA	TRBJ1-5	TRBV7-2	NA	TGTGCCAGCAGCCTACGGGGGGGAGGAAATCAGCCCCAGCATTTT	CASSLRGGGNQPQHF
TRBD1	TRBJ1-4	TRBV15	NA	TGTGCCACCAGGACAGGGGAGTCCCCTAATGAAAAACTGTTTTTT	CATRTGESPNEKLFF
NA	TRBJ1-3	TRBV27	NA	TGTGCCAGCAGTTTTAGCTCTGGAAACACCATATATTTT	CASSFSSGNTIYF
NA	TRBJ1-5	TRBV19	NA	TGTGCCAGTAGCAATACAGGGTTTCAGCCCCAGCATTTT	CASSNTGFQPQHF
NA	TRBJ2-2	TRBV6-6	NA	TGTGCCAGCAGCGGCGGAAACACCGGGGAGCTGTTTTTT	CASSGGNTGELFF
NA	TRBJ2-7	TRBV7-6	NA	TGTGCCAGCAGCCCCCCGGGCAGAGTGGGGCCCTCCTACGAGCAGTACTTC	CASSPPGRVGPSYEQYF
NA	TRBJ2-2	TRBV6-2/TRBV6-3	NA	TGTGCCAGCAGCTTAGCGCCGCTCGGGGAGCTGTTTTTT	CASSLAPLGELFF
NA	TRBJ1-2	TRBV12-3/TRBV12-4	NA	TGTGCCAGCAGTCCGAGGGCCCCCTATGGCTACACCTTC	CASSPRAPYGYTF
NA	TRBJ2-7	TRBV4-3	NA	TGCGCCAGCAGCCAAGTTCAGGGGTACGAGCAGTACTTC	CASSQVQGYEQYF
NA	TRBJ2-3	TRBV5-1	NA	TGCGCCAGCAGCTCCCGGACAGTTCCTAGCACAGATACGCAGTATTTT	CASSSRTVPSTDTQYF
NA	TRBJ2-2	TRBV18	NA	TGTGCCAGCTCACCATTTTTTTCGGCGGGCCCCGACACCGGGGAGCTGTTTTTT	CASSPFFSAGPDTGELFF
NA	TRBJ1-1	TRBV29-1	NA	TGCAGCGTTGGGGACTTTCCGAACACTGAAGCTTTCTTT	CSVGDFPNTEAFF
NA	TRBJ1-6	TRBV18	NA	TGTGCCAGCTCACCCACTACAGGGTCAGCGGACAATTCACCCCTCCACTTT	CASSPTTGSADNSPLHF
NA	TRBJ2-7	TRBV28	NA	TGTGCCAGCAGTTACCCTGGGGGCGGCACCTACGAGCAGTACTTC	CASSYPGGGTYEQYF
NA	TRBJ2-3	TRBV6-5	NA	TGTGCCAGCAGTTACGACGGACTGTACACAGATACGCAGTATTTT	CASSYDGLYTDTQYF
NA	TRBJ2-7	TRBV7-2	NA	TGTGCCAGCAGCCCGACCGGGACTGGGATTGACGAGCAGTACTTC	CASSPTGTGIDEQYF
TRBD1	TRBJ1-1	TRBV5-6	few	TGTGCCAGCAGGTCCTCCTACTTGGGGACAGGGCCACTTATGGGTGAAGCTTTCTTT	CASRSSYLGTGPLMGEAFF
TRBD1	TRBJ2-3	TRBV3-1/TRBV3-2	NA	TGTGCCAGCAGCCAAGATCTTGACAGGGCGACAGATACGCAGTATTTT	CASSQDLDRATDTQYF
NA	TRBJ2-5	TRBV4-2	NA	TGTGCCAGCAGCCAAGATGGCCGAGAGACCCAGTACTTC	CASSQDGRETQYF
TRBD1	TRBJ2-7	TRBV11-2	NA	TGTGCCAGCAGCTCGGGGACCGGGACAGGGGGCTACGAGCAGTACTTC	CASSSGTGTGGYEQYF
TRBD1	TRBJ2-7	TRBV11-3	NA	TGTGCCAGCAGCTTAGGTGCCGGGACAGTCTACGAGCAGTACTTC	CASSLGAGTVYEQYF
NA	TRBJ1-1	TRBV11-3	NA	TGTGCCAGCAGCCTTACAATGAACACTGAAGCTTTCTTT	CASSLTMNTEAFF
NA	TRBJ1-3	TRBV20-1	NA	TGCAGTGCTAGTGCCCCAGGGGATGCTGGAAACACCATATATTTT	CSASAPGDAGNTIYF
TRBD1	TRBJ1-2	TRBV6-6	NA	TGTGCCAGCAGGATCACGGACAGGCAATATGGCTACACCTTC	CASRITDRQYGYTF
TRBD2	TRBJ2-3	TRBV5-8	NA	TGTGCCAGCAGCCGGCGGGGTAGCGGGGCAGTCACAGATACGCAGTATTTT	CASSRRGSGAVTDTQYF
TRBD1	TRBJ2-3	TRBV7-2	NA	TGTGCCAGCAGCCCGACCCGAGGGGGCGGTTGGGCAGATACGCAGTATTTT	CASSPTRGGGWADTQYF
NA	TRBJ1-2	TRBV2	NA	TGTGCCAGCAGTGAAGGCAGGGGAACTTATGGCTACACCTTC	CASSEGRGTYGYTF
TRBD2	TRBJ2-3	TRBV5-4	NA	TGTGCCAGCAGCACGGGACTAGCGGGAACAGATACGCAGTATTTT	CASSTGLAGTDTQYF
NA	TRBJ2-2	TRBV11-1	NA	TGTGCCAGCAGCTTAGACGGGGGCGCTACCGGGGAGCTGTTTTTT	CASSLDGGATGELFF
TRBD1	TRBJ2-7	TRBV12-5	NA	TGTGCTAGTGGTTTGGTTATGGGACAGGGCTACGAGCAGTACTTC	CASGLVMGQGYEQYF
NA	TRBJ2-5	TRBV12-5	NA	TGTGCTAGTGGTTCGGCAGGCCCCCAAGAGACCCAGTACTTC	CASGSAGPQETQYF
TRBD1	TRBJ1-1	TRBV5-1	NA	TGCGCCAGCAGCTTGTTAGGGGGCGGGACCACTGAAGCTTTCTTT	CASSLLGGGTTEAFF
TRBD2	TRBJ2-7	TRBV15	NA	TGTGCCACCAGCAGAGGCGTTAGGCGGGGGGTTTACGAGCAGTACTTC	CATSRGVRRGVYEQYF
NA	TRBJ1-1	TRBV4-2	NA	TGTGCCAGCAGCCAAGATAGGGCAGGGAAGACCACTGAAGCTTTCTTT	CASSQDRAGKTTEAFF
NA	TRBJ2-5	TRBV2	NA	TGTGCCAGCAGTGGGGGGCAGGAGACCCAGTACTTC	CASSGGQETQYF
TRBD1	TRBJ2-7	TRBV6-1	NA	TGTGCCAGCAGTGAAGGGTTTTCGGGACAGGGCACCTACGAGCAGTACTTC	CASSEGFSGQGTYEQYF
NA	TRBJ2-3	TRBV3-1/TRBV3-2	NA	TGTGCCAGCAGCCGTCGCAGTCCCAGCACAGATACGCAGTATTTT	CASSRRSPSTDTQYF
NA	TRBJ1-4	TRBV4-2	NA	TGTGCCAGCAGCCAGTGGTCAGGGATGATAACTAATGAAAAACTGTTTTTT	CASSQWSGMITNEKLFF
TRBD2	TRBJ2-2	TRBV28	NA	TGTGCCAGAACCGGGACTAGTGACTCTACCGGGGAGCTGTTTTTT	CARTGTSDSTGELFF